Presented here are 5 T cell receptor beta chains from one specimen sequenced in a study of OX40 agonist ivuxolimab in advanced cancers. Library preparation employed the immunoSEQ multiplex PCR assay. Imported from immuneACCESS, the table was reduced by TCRdb to in-frame sequences with V and J called. These copies leave out some clones; in studies compared against another copy, an unresolved V gene accounts for under half, and the cause of the remainder is not known. Present in this sample are around 94,000 clones, approximately 92% of which were seen just once. 3% to 4% of the sample comes from the top ten. The sequences come from CD4+ or CD8+ T cells sorted from blood, collected in a trial of the OX40 agonist ivuxolimab. All receptors come from an adult with an advanced solid tumor such as melanoma, head and neck, liver or kidney cancer.

This chain joins TRBV5-1 and TRBJ1-1; D is ambiguous. The V and J ends lost 1 base and 1 base respectively, with 11 bases between them. Germline V CDR1 and CDR2: SGHRS, YFSETQ. The CDR3 contains 15 residues. The CDR3 DNA reads as TGCGCCAGCAGCTTGAGCGGGTGGGGGAACACTGAAGCTTTCTTT. Its translation is CASSLSGWGNTEAFF.

V is TRBV2 and J is TRBJ1-1, with unresolved D. This CDR3 comprises 13 residues. V was clipped by 4 bases and J by 5 bases, with 11 bases between them. Germline V gene data show CDR1 as SNHLY and CDR2 as FYNNEI. The CDR3 reads CASSGGKKTEAFF. As DNA, the CDR3 is TGTGCCAGCAGTGGTGGTAAAAAGACTGAAGCTTTCTTT.

This rearrangement joins TRBV5-4 to TRBJ2-7, with a possible D match to TRBD1 (5 bases). Trimming stripped 1 base from V and 5 bases from J, with 13 bases between. This CDR3 spans 14 amino acids. Germline CDR1 reads SGHNT; CDR2 reads YYREEE (reference sequence). CDR3 residues: CASSLPGHGNEQYF. CDR3 nucleotide sequence: TGTGCCAGCAGCTTGCCTGGACACGGAAACGAGCAGTACTTC.

V gene TRBV19 combines with J gene TRBJ2-4, with a tentative D call TRBD1 (6 bases). V was cut by 5 bases and J by 1 base, with 12 bases left in between. Per germline, CDR1 LNHDA and CDR2 SQIVND (reference sequence). The CDR3 extends over 15 amino acids. DNA for the CDR3: TGTGCCAGTAGTGATCCAGGGGCTGCCAAAAACATTCAGTACTTC. Translation gives CASSDPGAAKNIQYF. The full variable domain, rest sourced from reference TRBV19 and TRBJ2-4, is DGGITQSPKYLFRKEGQNVTLSCEQNLNHDAMYWYRQDPGQGLRLIYYSQIVNDFQKGDIAEGYSVSREKKESFPLTVTSAQKNPTAFYLCASSDPGAAKNIQYFGAGTRLSVL.

The sample holds one count of this clone. The gene calls are TRBV19 and TRBJ2-7; D remains unclear. The CDR3 totals 13 residues. Germline CDR1 reads LNHDA; CDR2 reads SQIVND (reference sequence). Between the trimmed V and J ends, which lost 5 bases and 0 bases, there was a span of 8 bases. CDR3 in amino acids: CASSPRHSYEQYF. The CDR3 DNA reads TGTGCCAGTAGTCCGAGACACTCCTACGAGCAGTACTTC.